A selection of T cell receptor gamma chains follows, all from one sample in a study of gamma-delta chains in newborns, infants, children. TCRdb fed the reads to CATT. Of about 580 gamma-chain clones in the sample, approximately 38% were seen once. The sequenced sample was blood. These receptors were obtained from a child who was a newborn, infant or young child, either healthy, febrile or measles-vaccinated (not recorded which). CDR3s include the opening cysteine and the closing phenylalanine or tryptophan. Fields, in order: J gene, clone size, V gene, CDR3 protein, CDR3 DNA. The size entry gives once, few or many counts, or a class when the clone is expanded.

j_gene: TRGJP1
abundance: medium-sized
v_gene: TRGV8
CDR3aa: CATWDRPDTTGWFKIF
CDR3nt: TGTGCCACCTGGGATAGGCCGGATACCACTGGTTGGTTCAAGATATTT

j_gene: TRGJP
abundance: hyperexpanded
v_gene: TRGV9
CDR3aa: CALWEVGELGKKIKVF
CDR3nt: TGTGCCTTGTGGGAGGTGGGGGAGTTGGGCAAAAAAATCAAGGTATTT

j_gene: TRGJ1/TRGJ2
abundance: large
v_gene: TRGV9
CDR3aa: CALWEVQKNYYKKLF
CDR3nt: TGTGCCTTGTGGGAGGTGCAAAAGAATTATTATAAGAAACTCTTT

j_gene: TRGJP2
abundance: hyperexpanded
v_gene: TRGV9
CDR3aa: CALWEAQDWIKTF
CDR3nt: TGTGCCTTGTGGGAGGCCCAAGATTGGATCAAGACGTTT

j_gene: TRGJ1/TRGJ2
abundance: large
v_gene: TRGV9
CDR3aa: CALWEVELYYKKLF
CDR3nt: TGTGCCTTGTGGGAGGTTGAGCTTTATTATAAGAAACTCTTT

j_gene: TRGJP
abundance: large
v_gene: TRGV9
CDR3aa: CALWEVRELGKKIKVF
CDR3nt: TGTGCCTTGTGGGAGGTACGGGAGTTGGGCAAAAAAATCAAGGTATTT

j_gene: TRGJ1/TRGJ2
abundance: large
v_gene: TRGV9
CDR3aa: CALWEVKLF
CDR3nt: TGTGCCTTGTGGGAGGTGAAACTCTTT

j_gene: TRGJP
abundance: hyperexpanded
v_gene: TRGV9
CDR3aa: CALWEVRELGKKIKVF
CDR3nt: TGTGCCTTGTGGGAGGTGCGGGAGTTGGGCAAAAAAATCAAGGTATTT

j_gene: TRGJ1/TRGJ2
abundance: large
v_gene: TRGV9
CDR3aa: CALWEVQENYYKKLF
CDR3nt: TGTGCCTTGTGGGAGGTGCAAGAGAATTATTATAAGAAACTCTTT